One and the same sample provided the 2 T cell receptor beta chains below, sequenced in a study of blood T cells in healthy people across ages. A sample-barcoded 5' primer and a J-beta primer mix were used in a second PCR of roughly 7 to 11 cycles. A single record per CDR3 protein comes from TCRdb applying MiXCR to the 5' RACE reads. The table has 700,000 to 950,000 distinct CDR3 sequences, 55% to 70% seen once. Sequenced input: blood. These TCRs come from a man under 40 in good health.

This clonotype was observed a few times. The V call is TRBV20-1, the J call TRBJ2-7; the D gene is possibly TRBD2 (5 bases). There are 15 residues in the CDR3. Germline CDR1 DFQATT, CDR2 SNEGSKA (reference sequence). V lost 5 bases to trimming and J lost 2 bases, with 19 bases between them. The CDR3: CSAGRTREGAYEQYF. In DNA, the CDR3 is TGCAGTGCTGGCCGAACGAGAGAGGGAGCCTACGAGCAGTACTTC.

The chain uses TRBV12-3 or TRBV12-4 and TRBJ2-5; D is unresolved. The V end was cut by 3 bases, the J end by 7 bases, with 12 bases between. The CDR3 is made up of 13 amino acids. The DNA for the CDR3 is TGTGCCAGCAGTTTGGCCCTAGTGGGGACCCAGTACTTC. It encodes CASSLALVGTQYF.